These 23 T cell receptor beta chains were sequenced from one sample in a study of blood T cell repertoires in COVID-19. TCRdb keeps only in-frame clones here, not all; method: immunoSEQ multiplex PCR. In the table there are 150,000 or so clones, 84% of which are singletons. Sequencing was done on a sample of peripheral blood. These TCRs come from a human donor in a cohort sampled during active COVID-19.

This chain connects TRBV5-1 to TRBJ2-1, with 10 nucleotides matching TRBD2. This CDR3 spans 15 amino acids. Germline V gene sequence: CDR1 SGHRS, CDR2 YFSETQ. V trimming: 3 bases; J trimming: 9 bases; junction bases outside the gene matches: 9. This chain's CDR3 is CASSSRAGGLGEQFF. DNA for the CDR3: TGCGCCAGCAGCTCTAGAGCGGGGGGGCTTGGTGAGCAGTTCTTC.

The J gene is TRBJ2-1, the V gene TRBV2, with a weak D call TRBD2 (6 bases). Germline assignment: CDR1 SNHLY and CDR2 FYNNEI. V lost 3 bases to trimming and J lost 6 bases, with 12 bases between them. The CDR3 is made up of 14 amino acids. DNA for the CDR3: TGTGCCAGCAGTGATTCGACTAGAAGCAATGAGCAGTTCTTC. Translating gives CASSDSTRSNEQFF.

The chain recombines TRBV7-2 with TRBJ2-2; perhaps TRBD2 as D (6 bases). The CDR3 is made up of 14 amino acids. Germline CDR1 reads SGHTA; CDR2 reads FQGNSA. Trimming took 5 bases from V and 6 from J, leaving 13 bases between them. The chain's CDR3 is CASSRGTQSGELFF. The CDR3 region has the DNA TGTGCCAGCAGCCGCGGGACTCAATCCGGGGAGCTGTTTTTT.

The gene calls are TRBV4-3 and TRBJ2-3; TRBD2 agrees at 9 bases. The V gene end was trimmed by 0 bases and the J gene end by 6 bases; junction bases not matched to a gene: 10. Germline V gives CDR1 LGHNA, CDR2 YSLEER. The CDR3 loop spans 17 amino acids. The CDR3 here is CASSQDLAGVLGDTQYF. The CDR3 bases are TGCGCCAGCAGCCAAGATTTAGCGGGGGTCTTGGGCGATACGCAGTATTTT.

The chain links TRBV7-2 to TRBJ1-3; D is undetermined. Germline lookup yields CDR1 SGHTA and CDR2 FQGNSA. V lost 3 bases, J lost 2 bases, and 11 bases lay in between. The CDR3 length is 15 residues. CDR3 sequence reads: CASSFRGLPGNTIYF. The CDR3 DNA reads TGTGCCAGCAGCTTTCGCGGACTTCCTGGAAACACCATATATTTT.

V usage is TRBV7-3 and J usage is TRBJ1-2; 9 positions agree with TRBD1. The ends lost 4 bases at V and 3 bases at J; junction bases unmatched: 6. Looked up from germline, CDR1 is SGHTA and CDR2 is FQGTGA. The CDR3 has 15 residues. The CDR3 reads CASSSTGGADYGYTF. CDR3 in DNA: TGTGCCAGCAGCTCCACAGGGGGCGCGGACTATGGCTACACCTTC.

This clone was detected only a few times. This chain links TRBV19 with TRBJ1-3; TRBD1 is a possible D gene (5 bases). CDR1 and CDR2 (germline): LNHDA, SQIVND (reference sequence). V was pared by 3 bases and J by 2 bases, with 8 bases between. The CDR3 contains 14 residues. In nucleotides, the CDR3 is TGTGCCAGTAGTATTCAGGGTCCTGGAAACACCATATATTTT. It is translated as CASSIQGPGNTIYF.

About this clone: Other DNA sequences from this sample encode an identical CDR3 as well. J is TRBJ1-3 and V is TRBV28; D gene unclear. The CDR3 totals 14 residues. V gave up 2 bases and J gave up 1 base, with 6 bases separating them. Germline loops: CDR1 MDHEN, CDR2 SYDVKM. CDR3 loop: CASSLAGSGNTIYF. The CDR3 nucleotides are TGTGCCAGCAGTTTAGCGGGATCTGGAAACACCATATATTTT.

The chain carries TRBV4-3 and TRBJ2-5; D is unresolved. Trimming shortened V by 4 bases and J by 4 bases, and 16 bases separated the two germline ends. CDR1 is LGHNA, CDR2 YSLEER, per germline. CDR3 length: 15 residues. CDR3 sequence reads: CASSPRYPNGETQYF. The CDR3 region has the DNA TGCGCCAGCAGCCCACGGTACCCAAACGGAGAGACCCAGTACTTC.

This chain connects TRBV6-5 to TRBJ2-6; D possibly corresponds to TRBD1 (5 bases). This CDR3 contains 15 residues. Germline-derived CDR1 and CDR2 are MNHEY and SVGAGI. Deletions cut 6 bases from V and 0 bases from J, with 9 bases between. The CDR3 DNA reads TGTGCCAGCAGCTTCGACAGCTCTGGGGCCAACGTCCTGACTTTC. Translated, it gives CASSFDSSGANVLTF.

V is TRBV5-1 and J is TRBJ2-5; TRBD2 matches at 10 bases. The V gene's germline CDR1 is SGHRS and CDR2 YFSETQ. This CDR3 has 16 residues. Germline trimming cut 4 bases from V and 2 bases from J; bases unmatched to any gene: 8. CDR3: CASSPRPGLAQETQYF. CDR3 coding DNA: TGCGCCAGCAGCCCCCGTCCGGGACTAGCGCAAGAGACCCAGTACTTC.

The rearrangement joins TRBV13 to TRBJ2-1; 7 bases are shared with TRBD1. CDR3 length equals 14 residues. Trimming removed 5 bases from V and 7 bases from J; junction bases left unmatched: 8. Germline V CDR1 and CDR2: PRHDT, FYEKMQ (reference sequence). DNA for the CDR3: TGTGCCAGCAGCCCCAGGGGGTCTTGGAATGAGCAGTTCTTC. Protein: CASSPRGSWNEQFF.

The V and J genes are TRBV5-1 and TRBJ2-7; 10 bases map to TRBD1. This CDR3 is 14 amino acids long. CDR1 SGHRS and CDR2 YFSETQ come from the germline V gene. With 4 bases clipped from V and 4 bases from J, the junction kept 5 bases outside the gene matches. Here the CDR3 reads CASSAGTGVYEQYF. The CDR3 nucleotides are TGCGCCAGCAGCGCTGGGACAGGGGTATACGAGCAGTACTTC.

The V gene is TRBV6-5, the J gene TRBJ1-1; 7 positions agree with TRBD1. V lost 6 bases and J lost 3; bases outside the gene matches: 7. CDR1 is MNHEY and CDR2 is SVGAGI in the germline V gene. The CDR3 is made up of 14 amino acids. CDR3 region: CASRGQSSYTEAFF. The CDR3, as DNA: TGTGCCAGCAGGGGACAGTCAAGTTACACTGAAGCTTTCTTT.

V and J are TRBV27 and TRBJ2-3; a weak D match, TRBD2 (5 bases). V gave up 8 bases and J gave up 5 bases, with 17 bases separating them. The CDR3 loop spans 14 amino acids. Germline V gene lookup returns CDR1 MNHEY and CDR2 SMNVEV (reference sequence). CDR3 region: CASRRGPTLDTQYF. DNA of the CDR3: TGTGCCAGCCGACGCGGGCCGACTCTAGATACGCAGTATTTT.

V is TRBV5-1 and J is TRBJ1-2, with D possibly TRBD1 on 6 matching bases. The V end lost 5 bases, the J end lost 2 bases, and 7 bases lay between the germline ends. The V gene's germline CDR1 is SGHRS and CDR2 YFSETQ. The CDR3 contains 12 residues. CDR3 sequence: CASSTGNYGYTF. In DNA, the CDR3 is TGCGCCAGCAGTACAGGGAACTATGGCTACACCTTC.

This chain connects TRBV19 to TRBJ2-2, with TRBD2 matching over 7 bases. In germline, CDR1 is LNHDA, CDR2 SQIVND (reference sequence). Trimming at V came to 2 bases and at J to 5 bases, leaving 11 bases not matched to a gene. The CDR3 extends over 17 amino acids. The CDR3 loop reads CASSIPTSRMGTGELFF. The DNA for the CDR3 is TGTGCCAGTAGTATACCGACTAGCAGGATGGGGACCGGGGAGCTGTTTTTT.

The J gene is TRBJ1-2, the V gene TRBV21-1; the table's TRBD1 call for D was not verified on the DNA. TRBV21-1 is a documented pseudogene. The CDR3 is made up of 17 amino acids. The CDR3 is CASSKGFGDRGGYGYTF. The CDR3 DNA is TGTGCCAGCAGCAAGGGGTTTGGGGACAGGGGTGGCTATGGCTACACCTTC.

The J gene is TRBJ2-1, the V gene TRBV7-9, with D unclear. CDR1 SEHNR and CDR2 FQNEAQ come from the germline V gene (reference sequence). The length of the CDR3 is 13 residues. V was clipped by 1 base and J by 8 bases, with 9 bases between them. The CDR3 DNA reads TGTGCCAGCAGCTTAGGTTCCCGGGATGAGCAGTTCTTC. As protein: CASSLGSRDEQFF. Complete variable domain (other parts from reference TRBV7-9 and TRBJ2-1): DTGVSQNPRHKITKRGQNVTFRCDPISEHNRLYWYRQTLGQGPEFLTYFQNEAQLEKSRLLSDRFSAERPKGSFSTLEIQRTEQGDSAMYLCASSLGSRDEQFFGPGTRLTVL.

V gene TRBV11-3 combines with J gene TRBJ1-2; 7 nucleotides match TRBD1. The J segment lost 8 bases and the V segment lost 5 bases, leaving 8 bases of the junction unmatched. The germline V gene encodes CDR1 SGHNT and CDR2 YENEEA. CDR3 length equals 13 residues. CDR3 protein: CASSVLTGPGYTF. The CDR3 DNA follows: TGTGCCAGCAGCGTCCTGACAGGGCCCGGCTACACCTTC.

This clone was detected only once. The chain uses TRBV15 and TRBJ2-5; weak D call: TRBD2 (5 bases). V shed 3 bases and J shed 2 bases, with 10 bases lying between them. Per the germline V gene, CDR1 is LNHNV and CDR2 is YYDKDF (reference sequence). The length of the CDR3 is 14 residues. The CDR3 region is CATSRVGDQETQYF. The CDR3 nucleotides are TGTGCCACCAGCAGGGTCGGGGATCAAGAGACCCAGTACTTC. Full variable domain (rest looked up from reference TRBV15 and TRBJ2-5): DAMVIQNPRYQVTQFGKPVTLSCSQTLNHNVMYWYQQKSSQAPKLLFHYYDKDFNNEADTPDNFQSRRPNTSFCFLDIRSPGLGDTAMYLCATSRVGDQETQYFGPGTRLLVL.

V and J are TRBV7-2 and TRBJ2-1; no firm D call. The CDR3 totals 13 residues. V was cut by 5 bases and J by 4 bases, with 9 bases left in between. CDR1 is SGHTA and CDR2 is FQGNSA in the germline V gene. CDR3 bases: TGTGCCAGCAGCACCCAGAAATACAATGAGCAGTTCTTC. Protein: CASSTQKYNEQFF.

The chain has TRBV10-3 and TRBJ2-7, with TRBD1 matching 10 bases. The CDR3 has 11 residues. V was clipped by 8 bases and J by 6 bases; unmatched bases: 1. CDR1 is ENHRY, CDR2 SYGVKD, per germline. CDR3 sequence: CAIGTGAEQYF. The DNA for the CDR3 is TGTGCCATCGGGACAGGGGCCGAGCAGTACTTC.